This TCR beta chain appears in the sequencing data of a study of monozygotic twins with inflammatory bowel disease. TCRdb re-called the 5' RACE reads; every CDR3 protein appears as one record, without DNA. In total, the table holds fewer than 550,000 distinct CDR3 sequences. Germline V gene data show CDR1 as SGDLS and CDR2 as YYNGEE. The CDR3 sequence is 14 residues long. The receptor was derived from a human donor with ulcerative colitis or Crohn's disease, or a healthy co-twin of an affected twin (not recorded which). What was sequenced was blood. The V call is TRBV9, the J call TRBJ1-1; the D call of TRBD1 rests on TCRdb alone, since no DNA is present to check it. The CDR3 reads CASSLSPTATEAFF.